This T cell receptor (beta chain) stems from a study of blood T cells in healthy people across ages. Study-level results: Estimates of diversity drawn from one million T cells were considered underestimates. Age brought a roughly linear fall in TCR beta diversity measured per million T cells. A conclusive naive versus antigen-experienced comparison was prevented by the unsorted PBMCs.

This clonotype appeared many times. Its target is unknown. Then a second PCR, running roughly 6 to 12 cycles, was carried out with a sample-barcoded 5' primer and a J-beta primer mix. TCRdb used MiXCR to reprocess the 5' RACE reads, holding one entry per CDR3 protein. The repertoire includes 650,000 to 700,000 distinct CDR3 sequences, under 65% of them detected once, and less than 15% sits in the top ten. The V and J ends lost 4 bases and 7 bases respectively, with 16 bases between them. Germline V gives CDR1 MGHRA, CDR2 YSYEKL. The CDR3 has 15 amino acids. Sequenced: blood. V and J are TRBV4-1 and TRBJ1-4, with a tentative D call TRBD1 (6 bases). The receptor comes from an elderly woman in good health. CDR3 DNA sequence: TGCGCCAGCAGCCCCCTAGGGGGGTTGGGTGAAAAACTGTTTTTT. This encodes CASSPLGGLGEKLFF.